A selection of T cell receptor beta chains follows, all from one sample in a study of STAT5B mutations in CD4+ large granular lymphocyte leukemia. Sequencing was performed with immunoSEQ multiplex PCR; in TCRdb, only in-frame clones are kept and a portion is missing. The sample includes under 6,000 clones, roughly 77% of them seen just once. Sequencing was carried out using PBMCs. These receptors all stem from a man in his 70s with CD4+ T-cell large granular lymphocyte leukemia. Each CDR3 is given with its conserved first and last residue. Fields, in order: J gene, D gene, clone size, V gene, CDR3 protein, CDR3 DNA. A D gene is named only where the DNA matches it firmly. Not every row has a clone size; where given, it reads once, few, many or a size class.

J gene: TRBJ1-3
D gene: .
clone size: .
V gene: TRBV5-1
CDR3 protein: CASSLVPGYSSGNTIYF
CDR3 DNA: TGCGCCAGCAGCTTGGTTCCAGGCTATAGCTCTGGAAACACCATATATTTT

J gene: TRBJ1-4
D gene: .
clone size: .
V gene: TRBV10-3
CDR3 protein: CAISDSAGADEKLFF
CDR3 DNA: TGTGCCATCAGTGATTCGGCAGGGGCAGATGAAAAACTGTTTTTT

J gene: TRBJ2-1
D gene: TRBD2
clone size: .
V gene: TRBV2
CDR3 protein: CASRALAGSSYNEQFF
CDR3 DNA: TGTGCCAGCAGGGCACTAGCGGGGAGCTCCTACAATGAGCAGTTCTTC

J gene: TRBJ1-1
D gene: .
clone size: .
V gene: TRBV7-2
CDR3 protein: CASSLNPGPGEAFF
CDR3 DNA: TGTGCCAGCAGCTTGAATCCGGGACCTGGGGAAGCTTTCTTT

J gene: TRBJ2-3
D gene: .
clone size: .
V gene: TRBV19
CDR3 protein: CASSIGGGNTQYF
CDR3 DNA: TGTGCCAGTAGTATAGGGGGCGGGAACACGCAGTATTTT

J gene: TRBJ2-3
D gene: TRBD2
clone size: .
V gene: TRBV5-1
CDR3 protein: CASSLYAGDSTDTQYF
CDR3 DNA: TGCGCCAGCAGCTTGTACGCGGGGGATAGCACAGATACGCAGTATTTT

J gene: TRBJ1-1
D gene: .
clone size: few
V gene: TRBV6-6
CDR3 protein: CASTPETTTEAFF
CDR3 DNA: TGTGCCAGCACTCCCGAAACGACCACTGAAGCTTTCTTT

J gene: TRBJ2-7
D gene: .
clone size: .
V gene: TRBV28
CDR3 protein: CASSSGHGEQYF
CDR3 DNA: TGTGCCAGCAGTTCGGGCCACGGCGAGCAGTACTTC

J gene: TRBJ2-3
D gene: TRBD2
clone size: .
V gene: TRBV4-2
CDR3 protein: CASSQVGGRADTQYF
CDR3 DNA: TGTGCCAGCAGCCAAGTTGGCGGGAGAGCAGATACGCAGTATTTT

J gene: TRBJ2-2
D gene: .
clone size: .
V gene: TRBV5-1
CDR3 protein: CASSLLLAGTGELFF
CDR3 DNA: TGCGCCAGCAGCTTGCTACTAGCCGGCACCGGGGAGCTGTTTTTT

J gene: TRBJ1-5
D gene: TRBD1
clone size: .
V gene: TRBV19
CDR3 protein: CASTRDGTANQPQHF
CDR3 DNA: TGTGCCAGTACCCGGGACGGGACAGCAAATCAGCCCCAGCATTTT

J gene: TRBJ2-7
D gene: .
clone size: .
V gene: TRBV5-4
CDR3 protein: CASSLGSGFYEQYF
CDR3 DNA: TGTGCCAGCAGCTTGGGTTCCGGATTCTACGAGCAGTACTTC

J gene: TRBJ2-3
D gene: TRBD2
clone size: .
V gene: TRBV7-2
CDR3 protein: CASSSRTSGSGTDTQYF
CDR3 DNA: TGTGCCAGCAGCTCCCGGACTAGCGGGAGCGGGACAGATACGCAGTATTTT

J gene: TRBJ2-1
D gene: .
clone size: once
V gene: TRBV5-4
CDR3 protein: CASSLAGPKNEQFF
CDR3 DNA: TGTGCCAGCAGCTTGGCCGGGCCCAAAAATGAGCAGTTCTTC

J gene: TRBJ2-7
D gene: TRBD2
clone size: .
V gene: TRBV5-1
CDR3 protein: CASSSTSGNYEQYF
CDR3 DNA: TGCGCCAGCAGCTCAACTAGCGGGAACTACGAGCAGTACTTC

J gene: TRBJ2-3
D gene: TRBD1
clone size: .
V gene: TRBV10-3
CDR3 protein: CAIRTGVGTDTQYF
CDR3 DNA: TGTGCCATCAGGACAGGGGTGGGAACAGATACGCAGTATTTT

J gene: TRBJ2-3
D gene: .
clone size: .
V gene: TRBV2
CDR3 protein: CASSTRGDTQYF
CDR3 DNA: TGTGCCAGCAGTACTAGAGGCGATACGCAGTATTTT

J gene: TRBJ2-2
D gene: TRBD2
clone size: once
V gene: TRBV7-8
CDR3 protein: CASSSSVAGGTTGELFF
CDR3 DNA: TGTGCCAGCAGCTCGTCCGTGGCGGGAGGGACCACCGGGGAGCTGTTTTTT

J gene: TRBJ2-1
D gene: TRBD2
clone size: .
V gene: TRBV11-2
CDR3 protein: CASSGPPGAGGFSYNEQFF
CDR3 DNA: TGTGCCAGCAGCGGACCCCCGGGAGCGGGAGGCTTCTCCTACAATGAGCAGTTCTTC

J gene: TRBJ2-3
D gene: TRBD2
clone size: .
V gene: TRBV27
CDR3 protein: CASSTRLADTQYF
CDR3 DNA: TGTGCCAGCAGTACCCGACTAGCGGATACGCAGTATTTT

J gene: TRBJ1-4
D gene: .
clone size: .
V gene: TRBV11-2
CDR3 protein: CASSLNSNEKLFF
CDR3 DNA: TGTGCCAGCAGCTTAAATTCGAATGAAAAACTGTTTTTT

J gene: TRBJ2-2
D gene: .
clone size: once
V gene: TRBV25-1
CDR3 protein: CASSAPGVNTGELFF
CDR3 DNA: TGTGCCAGCAGTGCCCCGGGAGTAAACACCGGGGAGCTGTTTTTT

J gene: TRBJ2-1
D gene: .
clone size: .
V gene: TRBV15
CDR3 protein: CATSRAVDEQFF
CDR3 DNA: TGTGCCACCAGCAGGGCTGTGGATGAGCAGTTCTTC